The 19 T cell receptor beta chains in this list originate from one sample, sequenced in a study of shared clonotypes between healthy human individuals. Libraries were prepared by immunoSEQ multiplex PCR; TCRdb keeps only in-frame clonotypes and omits some of them. Here the sample spans some 2,100,000 clones, 93% being singletons. As defined, naive CD8 cells were CD45RO-negative and positively selected for CCR7, with terminally differentiated effector memory CD45RA+ cells excluded. What was sequenced was naive CD8+ T cells from PBMCs. The receptors here all came from a man younger than 30 in good health. Some clones in this sample may be carry-over from other donors' samples.

The chain combines TRBV28 with TRBJ2-3, with D unclear. CDR3 length equals 14 residues. V lost 3 bases, J lost 4 bases, and 11 bases lay in between. CDR1 MDHEN and CDR2 SYDVKM come from the germline V gene. The CDR3 bases are TGTGCCAGCAGTTTGTGGGTTGGCGCAGATACGCAGTATTTT. Translated, it gives CASSLWVGADTQYF.

V gene TRBV2 combines with J gene TRBJ2-7; tentatively, D is TRBD2 (5 bases). CDR1 SNHLY and CDR2 FYNNEI come from the germline V gene. Trimming stripped 11 bases from V and 1 base from J, with 18 bases between. This CDR3 is built from 14 residues. The CDR3 loop is CAQGSESISYEQYF. The CDR3 region has the DNA TGTGCCCAAGGGAGCGAATCCATATCCTACGAGCAGTACTTC.

The chain has TRBV27 and TRBJ2-5; 8 bases fit TRBD2. With V trimmed by 4 bases and J by 5 bases, 6 bases remained unmatched. The CDR3 sequence is 14 residues long. CDR1 MNHEY and CDR2 SMNVEV come from the germline V gene (reference sequence). CDR3 nucleotides: TGTGCCAGCAGTTCGGGACTAGGGGTCGAGACCCAGTACTTC. This gives the protein CASSSGLGVETQYF.

The rearrangement uses TRBV19 and TRBJ2-7; D is uncertain. Germline V gives CDR1 LNHDA, CDR2 SQIVND (reference sequence). The CDR3 runs to 13 residues. V was shortened by 5 bases and J by 4 bases, with 12 bases between the two germline ends. The CDR3 nucleotides are TGTGCCAGTAGTCGGTTATCCGGGTACGAGCAGTACTTC. Amino acids: CASSRLSGYEQYF.

This sequence joins TRBV5-1 and TRBJ2-5, with D perhaps TRBD1 or TRBD2 (5 bases each). Germline-derived CDR1 and CDR2 are SGHRS and YFSETQ. CDR3 length: 16 amino acids. The V and J ends lost 5 bases and 5 bases respectively, with 22 bases between them. The CDR3 protein is CASRVRGTHFAETQYF. CDR3 bases: TGCGCCAGCAGGGTGAGAGGGACGCATTTTGCTGAGACCCAGTACTTC.

This clone was found a few times. The same CDR3 also results from other DNA sequences found in this sample. The chain employs TRBV5-1 and TRBJ2-5; no firm D call. There are 12 residues in the CDR3. Germline CDR1 SGHRS, CDR2 YFSETQ. Trimming removed 0 bases at V and 5 bases at J, with 5 bases between. CDR3 DNA sequence: TGCGCCAGCAGCTTGGTGGGGGAGACCCAGTACTTC. It codes for CASSLVGETQYF.

The genes are TRBV12-5 and TRBJ2-1; 7 bases match TRBD2. V was clipped by 4 bases and J by 5 bases; unmatched bases: 5. Germline loops: CDR1 LGHNT, CDR2 FRNRAP. The CDR3 loop spans 14 amino acids. The CDR3: CASGWGGPNNEQFF. The CDR3 bases are TGTGCTAGTGGTTGGGGGGGACCAAACAATGAGCAGTTCTTC.

V is TRBV7-9 and J is TRBJ2-7; D is tentatively TRBD1 or TRBD2 (6 bases each). Germline CDR1 and CDR2: SEHNR and FQNEAQ (reference sequence). This CDR3 is 15 amino acids long. The germline V and J ends were trimmed by 5 bases and 0 bases, with 14 bases remaining between them. DNA of the CDR3: TGTGCCAGCAGCCCCTATAGGGGGGCCTCCTACGAGCAGTACTTC. Protein sequence: CASSPYRGASYEQYF.

This sequence joins TRBV27 and TRBJ2-7; 8 nucleotides agree with TRBD2. Germline trimming cut 6 bases from V and 4 bases from J; bases unmatched to any gene: 5. Germline values: CDR1 MNHEY, CDR2 SMNVEV (reference sequence). The CDR3 covers 13 residues. CDR3 sequence (DNA): TGTGCCAGCAGGTACGGGGGGGGGTACGAGCAGTACTTC. Its protein product is CASRYGGGYEQYF.

J is TRBJ1-5 and V is TRBV7-9; D is uncertain. The germline gives CDR1 SEHNR, CDR2 FQNEAQ (reference sequence). The V end was cut by 4 bases, the J end by 8 bases, with 18 bases between. This CDR3 is built from 15 residues. The CDR3 spells CASSSGEGPSEPQHF. Here the CDR3 DNA reads TGTGCCAGCAGCTCCGGGGAGGGCCCCTCGGAGCCCCAGCATTTT.

This clone appeared a single time. The J gene is TRBJ2-7, the V gene TRBV4-3, with 7 positions matching TRBD2. This CDR3 is 15 amino acids long. Germline V gene lookup returns CDR1 LGHNA and CDR2 YSLEER. J was trimmed by 4 bases and V by 1 base; bases with no gene match: 7. The chain's CDR3 is CASSQAASGQYEQYF. CDR3 coding DNA: TGCGCCAGCAGCCAAGCGGCTAGCGGCCAATACGAGCAGTACTTC.

V gene TRBV6-4 combines with J gene TRBJ1-2, with unresolved D. The germline gives CDR1 MRHNA, CDR2 SNTAGT. Trimming shortened V by 6 bases and J by 0 bases, and 8 bases separated the two germline ends. The CDR3 length is 13 residues. CDR3 residues: CASSPTANYGYTF. DNA for the CDR3: TGTGCCAGCAGCCCAACAGCTAACTATGGCTACACCTTC.

V gene TRBV4-1 combines with J gene TRBJ2-7; D is undetermined. The ends were cut back, 1 base at V and 3 bases at J, with 7 bases in the middle. The V gene's germline CDR1 is MGHRA and CDR2 YSYEKL. CDR3 length: 13 amino acids. The DNA for the CDR3 is TGCGCCAGCAGCCAAGGGCTACTCTACGAGCAGTACTTC. Its translation: CASSQGLLYEQYF.

This clone came up once. The chain is built from TRBV9 and TRBJ2-7, with TRBD1 as a possible D gene (5 bases). With 3 bases removed from V and 5 bases from J, the gap between germline ends came to 18 bases. The length of the CDR3 is 15 residues. Germline loops: CDR1 SGDLS, CDR2 YYNGEE. The CDR3 loop reads CASSAADNPLNEQYF. The CDR3 nucleotides read TGTGCCAGCAGCGCCGCGGACAACCCATTAAACGAGCAGTACTTC.

The table lists this clone with a count of one. V and J are TRBV6-6 and TRBJ2-5; D might be TRBD1 or TRBD2, each matching 5 bases. V shed 2 bases and J shed 9 bases, with 13 bases lying between them. CDR1 is MNHNY, CDR2 SVGAGI, per germline (reference sequence). The CDR3 extends over 13 amino acids. The CDR3: CASSYQGRGAQYF. The CDR3 DNA is TGTGCCAGCAGTTACCAGGGACGAGGGGCCCAGTACTTC.

This chain joins TRBV27 and TRBJ2-2; maybe TRBD1 (5 bases). V shed 0 bases and J shed 4 bases, with 12 bases lying between them. Germline values: CDR1 MNHEY, CDR2 SMNVEV (reference sequence). The CDR3 length is 16 residues. As DNA, the CDR3 is TGTGCCAGCAGTTTATCGGGGCACACCAGCACCGGGGAGCTGTTTTTT. It translates to CASSLSGHTSTGELFF.

V is TRBV2 and J is TRBJ2-7; no reliable D call. Germline CDR1 SNHLY, CDR2 FYNNEI. Trimming shortened V by 3 bases and J by 3 bases, and 6 bases separated the two germline ends. This CDR3 comprises 12 residues. CDR3 nucleotide sequence: TGTGCCAGCAGTGAGAACCTCTACGAGCAGTACTTC. Translation: CASSENLYEQYF. The full variable domain, completed using reference TRBV2 and TRBJ2-7, is EPEVTQTPSHQVTQMGQEVILRCVPISNHLYFYWYRQILGQKVEFLVSFYNNEISEKSEIFDDQFSVERPDGSNFTLKIRSTKLEDSAMYFCASSENLYEQYFGPGTRLTVT.

This clone was counted once. This chain links TRBV19 with TRBJ1-1; D is unresolved. CDR1 is LNHDA, CDR2 SQIVND, per germline (reference sequence). The CDR3 consists of 14 residues. V lost 4 bases and J 1 base, leaving 10 bases between the germline ends. The CDR3 sequence is CASSTPPGNTEAFF. The CDR3 region has the DNA TGTGCCAGTAGTACCCCCCCAGGGAACACTGAAGCTTTCTTT.

This chain links TRBV6-5 with TRBJ1-2; tentative D call: TRBD1 (6 bases). The V and J ends lost 6 bases and 4 bases respectively, with 15 bases between them. Germline CDR1 and CDR2: MNHEY and SVGAGI. The CDR3 is 14 amino acids. The CDR3 DNA reads TGTGCCAGCAGCCTCCTCGGGGGCGGCTATGGCTACACCTTC. As protein: CASSLLGGGYGYTF.